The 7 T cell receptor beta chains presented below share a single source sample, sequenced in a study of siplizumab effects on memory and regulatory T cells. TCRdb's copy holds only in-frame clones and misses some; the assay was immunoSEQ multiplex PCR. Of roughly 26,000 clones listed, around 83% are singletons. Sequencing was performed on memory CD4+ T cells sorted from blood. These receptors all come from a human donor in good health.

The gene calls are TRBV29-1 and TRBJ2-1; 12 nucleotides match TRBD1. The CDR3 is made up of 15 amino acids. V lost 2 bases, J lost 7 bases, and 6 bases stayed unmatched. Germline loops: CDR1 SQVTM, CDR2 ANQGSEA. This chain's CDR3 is CSVEPGQGAWNEQFF. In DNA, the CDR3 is TGCAGCGTTGAACCGGGACAGGGGGCTTGGAATGAGCAGTTCTTC.

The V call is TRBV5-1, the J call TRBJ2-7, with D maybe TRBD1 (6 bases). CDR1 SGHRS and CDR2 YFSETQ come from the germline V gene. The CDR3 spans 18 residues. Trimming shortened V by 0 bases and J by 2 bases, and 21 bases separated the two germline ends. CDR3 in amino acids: CASSLDQLRKGVPYEQYF. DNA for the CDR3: TGCGCCAGCAGCTTGGACCAATTGCGAAAGGGGGTACCCTACGAGCAGTACTTC.

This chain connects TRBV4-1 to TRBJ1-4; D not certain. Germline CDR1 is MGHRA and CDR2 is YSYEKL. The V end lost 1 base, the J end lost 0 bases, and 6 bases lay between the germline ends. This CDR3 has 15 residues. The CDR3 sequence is CASSQAPTTNEKLFF. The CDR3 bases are TGCGCCAGCAGCCAAGCGCCGACAACTAATGAAAAACTGTTTTTT.

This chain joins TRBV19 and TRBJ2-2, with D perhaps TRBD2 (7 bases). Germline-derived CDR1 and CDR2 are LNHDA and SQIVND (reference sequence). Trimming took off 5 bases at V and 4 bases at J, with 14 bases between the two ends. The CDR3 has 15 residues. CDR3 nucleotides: TGTGCCAGTAGTCAAACAGGGAGGGGCACCGGGGAGCTGTTTTTT. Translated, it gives CASSQTGRGTGELFF.

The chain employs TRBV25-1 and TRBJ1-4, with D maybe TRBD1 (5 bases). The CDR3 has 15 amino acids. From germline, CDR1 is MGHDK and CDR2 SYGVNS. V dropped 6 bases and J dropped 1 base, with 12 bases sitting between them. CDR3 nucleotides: TGTGCCAGCAGGGGGGATGAGGGAACTAATGAAAAACTGTTTTTT. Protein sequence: CASRGDEGTNEKLFF.

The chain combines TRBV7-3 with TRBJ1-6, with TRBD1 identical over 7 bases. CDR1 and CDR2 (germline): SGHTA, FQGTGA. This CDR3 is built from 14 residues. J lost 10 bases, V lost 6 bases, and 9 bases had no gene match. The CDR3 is CASSLGQRGSPLHF. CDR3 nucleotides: TGTGCCAGCAGTTTGGGACAGCGGGGCTCACCCCTCCACTTT.

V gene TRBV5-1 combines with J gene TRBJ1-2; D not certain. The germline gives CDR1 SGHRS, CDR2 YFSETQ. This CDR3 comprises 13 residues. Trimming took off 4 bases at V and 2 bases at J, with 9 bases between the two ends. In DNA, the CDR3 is TGCGCCAGCAGCATGGACTTAAACTATGGCTACACCTTC. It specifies CASSMDLNYGYTF.